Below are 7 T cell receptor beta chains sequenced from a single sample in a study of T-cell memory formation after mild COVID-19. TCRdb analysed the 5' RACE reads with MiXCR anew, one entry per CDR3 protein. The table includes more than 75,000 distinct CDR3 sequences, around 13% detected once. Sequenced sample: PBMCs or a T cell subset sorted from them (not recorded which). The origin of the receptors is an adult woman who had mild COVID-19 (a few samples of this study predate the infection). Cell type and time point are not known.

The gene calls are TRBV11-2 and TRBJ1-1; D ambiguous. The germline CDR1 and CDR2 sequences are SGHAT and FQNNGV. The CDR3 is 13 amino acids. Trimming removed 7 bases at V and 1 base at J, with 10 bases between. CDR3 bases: TGTGCCAGCACCCCGATTGCGAACACTGAAGCTTTCTTT. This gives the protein CASTPIANTEAFF.

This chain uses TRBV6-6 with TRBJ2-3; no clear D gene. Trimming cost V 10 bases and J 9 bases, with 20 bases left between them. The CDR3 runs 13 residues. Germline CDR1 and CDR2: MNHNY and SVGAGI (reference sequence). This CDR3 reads CATLTHDTTTQYF. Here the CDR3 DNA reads TGTGCCACCCTCACACACGACACTACCACGCAGTATTTT.

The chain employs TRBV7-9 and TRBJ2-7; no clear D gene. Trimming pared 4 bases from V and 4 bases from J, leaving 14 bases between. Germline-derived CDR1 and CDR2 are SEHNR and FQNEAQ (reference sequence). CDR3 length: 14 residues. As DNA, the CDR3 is TGTGCCAGCAGCTCAGTCACTCTGGGATACGAGCAGTACTTC. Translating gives CASSSVTLGYEQYF.

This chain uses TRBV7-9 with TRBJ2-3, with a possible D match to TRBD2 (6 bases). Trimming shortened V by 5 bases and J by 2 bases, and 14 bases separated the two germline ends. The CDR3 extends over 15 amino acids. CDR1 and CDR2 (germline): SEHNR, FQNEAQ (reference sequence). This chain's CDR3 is CASSDPSAYTDTQYF. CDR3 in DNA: TGTGCCAGCAGCGACCCTAGCGCTTACACAGATACGCAGTATTTT.

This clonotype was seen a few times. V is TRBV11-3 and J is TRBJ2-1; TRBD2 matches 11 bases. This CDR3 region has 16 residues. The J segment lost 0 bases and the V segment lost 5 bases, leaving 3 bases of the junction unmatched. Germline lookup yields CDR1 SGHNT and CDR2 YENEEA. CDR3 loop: CASSDTSGSSYNEQFF. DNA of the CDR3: TGTGCCAGCAGCGACACTAGCGGGAGCTCCTACAATGAGCAGTTCTTC.

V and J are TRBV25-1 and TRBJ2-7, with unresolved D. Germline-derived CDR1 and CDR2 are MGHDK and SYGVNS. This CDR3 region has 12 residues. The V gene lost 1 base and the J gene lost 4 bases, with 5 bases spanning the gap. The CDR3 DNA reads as TGTGCCAGCAGTGAATTGTCTTACGAGCAGTACTTC. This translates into CASSELSYEQYF.

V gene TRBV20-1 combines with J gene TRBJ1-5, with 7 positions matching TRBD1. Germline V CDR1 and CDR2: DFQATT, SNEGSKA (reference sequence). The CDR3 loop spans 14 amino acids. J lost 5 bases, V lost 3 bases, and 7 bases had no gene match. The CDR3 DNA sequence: TGCAGTGCTAGGGATGACAGGGAGTATCAGCCCCAGCATTTT. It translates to CSARDDREYQPQHF.